This TCR beta chain was documented in a study of cytomegalovirus exposure and HLA in healthy donors. Study-level points and caveats: The study assumed roughly uniform donor sequencing depth for presence/absence analyses. What TCR beta sequences reportedly achieved was accurate prediction of HLA-A and HLA-B alleles in most subjects. Productive rates of about 90% or about 30% were seen for most TCR beta V segments in an earlier analysis. Of the V segments, some could not be distinguished, including TRBV6-2 and TRBV6-3, and were excluded.

Concerning this clone itself: Its antigen is not known.

The PCR was carried out with 60 Vbeta primers and 13 Jbeta primers. Assay used: immunoSEQ multiplex PCR; TCRdb lists only in-frame clones, some missing. This table holds 150,000 to 200,000 clones, about 86% found once. The junction had 11 bases not matched to a gene; V was cut back by 5 bases and J by 5 bases. This CDR3 comprises 16 residues. CDR1 and CDR2 from the germline V gene are SEHNR and FQNEAQ (reference sequence). The specimen sequenced was PBMCs. This clonotype originated in a woman in her thirties in good health and CMV-seronegative. The genes are TRBV7-9 and TRBJ2-5; 10 nucleotides agree with TRBD1. The CDR3 DNA reads TGTGCCAGCAGCCAGGCCCTGGGACAGGGGCGCGAGACCCAGTACTTC. Translated: CASSQALGQGRETQYF. The complete variable domain, with remaining parts taken from reference TRBV7-9 and TRBJ2-5, reads DTGVSQNPRHKITKRGQNVTFRCDPISEHNRLYWYRQTLGQGPEFLTYFQNEAQLEKSRLLSDRFSAERPKGSFSTLEIQRTEQGDSAMYLCASSQALGQGRETQYFGPGTRLLVL.